This TCR beta chain came from a study of beta chain features in type 1 diabetes (dated by TCRdb to the late 2010s). Broadly, across the study: Mean age, gender distribution, total cell number and subset yield were not different between patients and healthy donors. A total of 107,917,701 sorted cells were examined across all samples, and the number of cells per subset was strongly correlated with RNA yield. The study compared TCRB repertoires of sorted circulating CD4+ T cell subsets between recently diagnosed type 1 diabetes patients and matched healthy donors. Naive and central memory subsets were obtained from all 28 donors, but regulatory and stem cell-like memory subsets were isolated from only 8 patients and roughly 8 healthy donors. General conclusions and limits of the study: Naive, central memory and regulatory TCRB repertoires appeared to be more alike among patients than among healthy donors. Because the HLA sub-analyses included only small numbers of individuals, any influence of HLA type on TCRB rearrangement was left unresolved. Shorter templates might be favored by PCR, yet because patient and control samples were amplified and corrected together, any such skew would affect both groups equally. Sequencing cDNA rather than genomic DNA could over-represent highly expressing activated cells, although activation and CD3 levels did not differ between groups. At VDJ recombination sites, type 1 diabetes patients had fewer insertions and more deleted nucleotides, which implies abnormalities in thymic rearrangement. In all four CD4+ subsets, TCRB CDR3 length was moderately but significantly shorter in type 1 diabetes patients.

From each donor, a single peripheral blood sample of 90 to 150 mL on average was drawn into heparinised tubes. Naive, central memory, regulatory and stem cell-like memory CD4+ T cells were sorted on a BD FACSAria II using a panel including CD45RO, CCR7, CD25, CD127, CD95 and CD27. Purity was above 95% for every sorted population. PBMCs were isolated immediately by Lymphoprep density gradient centrifugation and stained directly without culture. So that batch effects would be minimized, each experiment stained and sorted samples in pairs, pairing one healthy donor with one patient. As for this clone: What this receptor recognizes is not known. Base qualities were left out, and no much larger clone turns up one base away.

V is shortened by 3 bases, J by 9 bases, and the region joining them spans 12 bases. The CDR3, from cysteine to phenylalanine, totals 13 residues. Only the CDR3 portion is preserved as DNA: 39 bases, with reading frame beginning at the first base. CDR1 is given as LNHDA and CDR2 as SQIVND, both from the germline V gene (reference sequence). The entire isolated RNA was reverse transcribed using the High Capacity cDNA Reverse Transcription Kit, and thus expressed TCRB transcripts were sequenced. Deep immunoSEQ sequencing was performed on naive, central memory and regulatory T cell samples, with an average of roughly 3.6 million total reads per sample. Sorted cells were lysed in RLT buffer, and RNA was extracted using DNase-treated RNeasy Micro or Mini kits according to cell number. To prevent cross-contamination, every cell subset was processed on its own, while patient and healthy donor samples were processed together. The immunoSEQ multiplex PCR was used to amplify TCRB sequences from cDNA, yielding 87-bp fragments that span the CDR3 region. Sequencing of the amplicons was performed on the Illumina HiSeq platform. Turning to the authors' computational methods: Synthetic template baselines were used to correct PCR bias computationally, reads within Hamming distance 2 were collapsed together, and singletons that could not be merged were discarded. Reads were aligned against IMGT so that V, D and J genes, CDR3 length and insertions or deletions at six rearrangement sites could be assigned. Within each subset, clonotype counts were normalized to sorted cell number, and only after that were true diversity and Gini coefficients computed with the tcR R package. The overlap coefficient, calculated on TCRB nucleotide sequences, was used to quantify repertoire sharing. TCRdb limited this immuneACCESS table to in-frame rearrangements with V and J called. A share of clones is missing; checked studies link under half to unresolved V genes, and the rest is unexplained. V and J calls and clone size follow that table, whereas D and trimming were derived from the DNA. This sample has approximately 140,000 clones in its table, and 48% of those were observed once. The ten largest clones represent roughly 0.4% of the sample.

The sequence derives from a man younger than 35 in good health. The rearrangement combines TRBV19 with TRBJ2-1, with TRBD2 tentatively as D gene (5 bases match). The sequencing sample was made of Tregs from blood. Read against the paper, the sample's cell subset or site label means: regulatory CD4+ T cells. The CDR3 loop reads CASSMEVRGEQFF. The nucleotides read TGTGCCAGTAGTATGGAGGTCCGGGGTGAGCAGTTCTTC.